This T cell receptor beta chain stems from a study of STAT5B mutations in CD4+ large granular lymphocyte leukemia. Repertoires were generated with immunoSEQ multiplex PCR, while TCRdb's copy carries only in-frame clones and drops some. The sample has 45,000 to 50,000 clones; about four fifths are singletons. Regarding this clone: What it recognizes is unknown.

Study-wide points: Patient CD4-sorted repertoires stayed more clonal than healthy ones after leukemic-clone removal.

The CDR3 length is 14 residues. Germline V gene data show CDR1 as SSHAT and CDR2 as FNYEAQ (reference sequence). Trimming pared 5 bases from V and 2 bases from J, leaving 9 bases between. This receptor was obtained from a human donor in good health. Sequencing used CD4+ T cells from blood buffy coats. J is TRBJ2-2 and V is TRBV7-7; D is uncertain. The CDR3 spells CASSRERNTGELFF. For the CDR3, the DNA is TGTGCCAGCAGCAGGGAAAGAAACACCGGGGAGCTGTTTTTT. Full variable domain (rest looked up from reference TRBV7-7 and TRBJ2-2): GAGVSQSPRYKVTKRGQDVTLRCDPISSHATLYWYQQALGQGPEFLTYFNYEAQPDKSGLPSDRFSAERPEGSISTLTIQRTEQRDSAMYRCASSRERNTGELFFGEGSRLTVL.